The rows below give T cell receptor beta chains drawn from one sample of a study of blood T cell repertoires in COVID-19. Repertoires were generated with immunoSEQ multiplex PCR, while TCRdb's copy carries only in-frame clones and drops some. The sample has around 280,000 clones, 90% seen once. Sequencing input: PBMCs or T cells enriched from blood (not recorded which). The receptor source for this set is a woman aged 18-29 years with acute COVID-19. CDR3s include the opening cysteine and the closing phenylalanine or tryptophan. The D gene is left open where the match is weak. Size is omitted from some rows. Given values are once, few, many or a class for expanded clones.

v_gene,j_gene,d_gene,abundance,CDR3aa,CDR3nt
TRBV15,TRBJ1-2,TRBD1,.,CATSRARTGVYGYTF,TGTGCCACCAGCAGAGCTAGGACAGGGGTTTATGGCTACACCTTC
TRBV30,TRBJ2-7,TRBD1,.,CASNSGTGGAEQYF,TGTGCCTCTAACTCCGGGACAGGGGGGGCTGAGCAGTACTTC
TRBV30,TRBJ2-7,.,.,CAWSVGLGYEQYF,TGTGCCTGGAGTGTAGGACTCGGCTACGAGCAGTACTTC
TRBV3-1/TRBV3-2,TRBJ2-7,TRBD2,few,CASSQNGWLAGELSYEQYF,TGTGCCAGCAGCCAAAATGGTTGGCTAGCGGGAGAATTATCCTACGAGCAGTACTTC
TRBV6-5,TRBJ1-2,.,.,CASSYGGGQNYGYTF,TGTGCCAGCAGTTACGGAGGTGGCCAAAACTATGGCTACACCTTC
TRBV6-5,TRBJ1-5,TRBD1,.,CASSNRGPSNQPQHF,TGTGCCAGCAGTAACAGGGGGCCGAGCAATCAGCCCCAGCATTTT
TRBV6-2/TRBV6-3,TRBJ1-1,TRBD1,.,CASSHRGLNTEAFF,TGTGCCAGCAGTCACAGGGGGCTGAACACTGAAGCTTTCTTT
TRBV2,TRBJ2-1,.,.,CASRTGGLRVNEQFF,TGTGCCAGCAGAACAGGGGGACTACGGGTCAATGAGCAGTTCTTC
TRBV9,TRBJ2-5,TRBD2,.,CASSSGAQETQYF,TGTGCCAGCTCTAGCGGGGCCCAAGAGACCCAGTACTTC
TRBV9,TRBJ1-2,.,.,CASSVGSSGAGYTF,TGTGCCAGCAGCGTAGGCTCCTCAGGGGCTGGCTACACCTTC
TRBV27,TRBJ1-4,TRBD1,.,CASSFHRGPGEKLFF,TGTGCCAGCAGTTTTCACAGGGGGCCGGGTGAAAAACTGTTTTTT
TRBV7-3,TRBJ2-7,TRBD2,.,CASSLKAPGASGSYEQYF,TGTGCCAGCAGCTTAAAAGCCCCCGGGGCTAGCGGCTCCTACGAGCAGTACTTC
TRBV30,TRBJ2-1,.,.,CAWTLSGARSDEQFF,TGTGCCTGGACACTCTCGGGAGCGAGGTCCGATGAGCAGTTCTTC
TRBV25-1,TRBJ1-2,TRBD1,.,CASSAGQGTDGYTF,TGTGCCAGCAGTGCGGGACAGGGGACGGATGGCTACACCTTC
TRBV13,TRBJ2-7,TRBD1,.,CASAGQGVEQYF,TGTGCCAGCGCCGGACAGGGCGTCGAGCAGTACTTC
TRBV12-3/TRBV12-4,TRBJ2-1,.,.,CASSTGLWEQFF,TGTGCCAGCAGCACGGGACTTTGGGAGCAGTTCTTC